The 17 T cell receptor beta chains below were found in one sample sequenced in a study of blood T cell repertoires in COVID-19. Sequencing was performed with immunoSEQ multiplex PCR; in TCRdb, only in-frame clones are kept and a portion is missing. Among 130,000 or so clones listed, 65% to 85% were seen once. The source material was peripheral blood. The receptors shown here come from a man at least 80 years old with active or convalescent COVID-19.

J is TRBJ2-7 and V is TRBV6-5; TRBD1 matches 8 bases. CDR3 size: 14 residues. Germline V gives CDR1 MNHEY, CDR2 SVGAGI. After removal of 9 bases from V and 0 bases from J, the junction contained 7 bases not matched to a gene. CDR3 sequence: CASLGDRSSYEQYF. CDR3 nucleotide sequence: TGTGCCAGTCTGGGGGACAGGTCCTCCTACGAGCAGTACTTC.

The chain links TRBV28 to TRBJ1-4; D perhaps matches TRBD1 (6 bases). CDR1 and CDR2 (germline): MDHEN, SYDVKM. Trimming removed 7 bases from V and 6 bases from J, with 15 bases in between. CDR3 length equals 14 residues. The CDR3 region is CASNPSRGYEKLFF. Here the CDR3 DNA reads TGTGCCAGCAACCCCTCCAGGGGATATGAAAAACTGTTTTTT. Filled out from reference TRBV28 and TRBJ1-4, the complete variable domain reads DVKVTQSSRYLVKRTGEKVFLECVQDMDHENMFWYRQDPGLGLRLIYFSYDVKMKEKGDIPEGYSVSREKKERFSLILESASTNQTSMYLCASNPSRGYEKLFFGSGTQLSVL.

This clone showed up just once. The CDR3 reads CASSLGQGTDTQYF. In DNA, the CDR3 is TGTGCCAGCAGCCTGGGACAGGGCACAGATACGCAGTATTTT. The V gene is TRBV11-3, the J gene TRBJ2-3; TRBD1 aligns across 8 bases. After removal of 5 bases from V and 1 base from J, the junction contained 2 bases not matched to a gene. The CDR3 extends over 14 amino acids. Looked up from germline, CDR1 is SGHNT and CDR2 is YENEEA.

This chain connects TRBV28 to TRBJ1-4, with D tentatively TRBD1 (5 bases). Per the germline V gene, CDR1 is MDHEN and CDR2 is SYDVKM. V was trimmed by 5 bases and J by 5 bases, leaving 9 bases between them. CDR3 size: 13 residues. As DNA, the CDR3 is TGTGCCAGCAGTCTACAGGTGAATGAAAAACTGTTTTTT. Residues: CASSLQVNEKLFF.

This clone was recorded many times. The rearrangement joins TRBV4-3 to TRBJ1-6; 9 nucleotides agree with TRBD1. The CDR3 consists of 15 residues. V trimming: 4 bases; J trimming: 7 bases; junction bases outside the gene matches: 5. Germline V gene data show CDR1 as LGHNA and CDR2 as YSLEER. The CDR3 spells CASSLGTGSNSPLHF. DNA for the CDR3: TGCGCCAGCAGCCTCGGGACAGGGTCGAATTCACCCCTCCACTTT.

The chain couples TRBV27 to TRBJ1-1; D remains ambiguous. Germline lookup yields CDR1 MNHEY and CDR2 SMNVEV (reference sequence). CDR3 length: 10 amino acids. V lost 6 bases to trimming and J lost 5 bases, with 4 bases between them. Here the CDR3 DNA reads TGTGCCAGCAGCACTACTGAAGCTTTCTTT. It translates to CASSTTEAFF.

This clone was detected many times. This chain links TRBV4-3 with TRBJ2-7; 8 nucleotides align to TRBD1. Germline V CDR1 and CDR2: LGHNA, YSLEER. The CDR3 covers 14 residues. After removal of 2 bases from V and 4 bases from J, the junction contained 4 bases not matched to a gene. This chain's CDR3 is CASSQYRGMYEQYF. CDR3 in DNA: TGCGCCAGCAGCCAATACAGGGGGATGTACGAGCAGTACTTC.

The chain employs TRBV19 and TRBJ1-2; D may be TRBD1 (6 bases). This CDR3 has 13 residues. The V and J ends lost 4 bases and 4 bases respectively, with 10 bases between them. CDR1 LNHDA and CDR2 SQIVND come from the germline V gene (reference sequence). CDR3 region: CASSKGQSYGYTF. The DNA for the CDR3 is TGTGCCAGTAGTAAAGGACAGAGCTATGGCTACACCTTC.

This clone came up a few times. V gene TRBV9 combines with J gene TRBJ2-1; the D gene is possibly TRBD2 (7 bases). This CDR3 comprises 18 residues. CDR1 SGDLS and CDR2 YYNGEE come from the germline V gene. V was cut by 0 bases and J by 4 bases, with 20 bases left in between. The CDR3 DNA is TGTGCCAGCAGCGTAGGATTTTCGGGGGGCGGTATATACAATGAGCAGTTCTTC. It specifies CASSVGFSGGGIYNEQFF.

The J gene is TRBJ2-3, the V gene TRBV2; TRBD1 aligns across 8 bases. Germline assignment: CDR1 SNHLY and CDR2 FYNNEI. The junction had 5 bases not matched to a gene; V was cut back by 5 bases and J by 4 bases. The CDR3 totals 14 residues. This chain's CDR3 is CASSPRQGSDTQYF. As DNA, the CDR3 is TGTGCCAGCAGTCCTCGACAGGGGTCAGATACGCAGTATTTT. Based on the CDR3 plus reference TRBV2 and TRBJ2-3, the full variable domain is EPEVTQTPSHQVTQMGQEVILRCVPISNHLYFYWYRQILGQKVEFLVSFYNNEISEKSEIFDDQFSVERPDGSNFTLKIRSTKLEDSAMYFCASSPRQGSDTQYFGPGTRLTVL.

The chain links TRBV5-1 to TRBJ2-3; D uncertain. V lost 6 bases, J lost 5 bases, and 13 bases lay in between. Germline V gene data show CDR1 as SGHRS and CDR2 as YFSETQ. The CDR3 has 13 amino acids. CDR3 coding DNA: TGCGCCAGCACCGACGGGTACGGAGATACGCAGTATTTT. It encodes CASTDGYGDTQYF. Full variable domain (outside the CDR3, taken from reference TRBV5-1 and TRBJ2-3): KAGVTQTPRYLIKTRGQQVTLSCSPISGHRSVSWYQQTPGQGLQFLFEYFSETQRNKGNFPGRFSGRQFSNSRSEMNVSTLELGDSALYLCASTDGYGDTQYFGPGTRLTVL.

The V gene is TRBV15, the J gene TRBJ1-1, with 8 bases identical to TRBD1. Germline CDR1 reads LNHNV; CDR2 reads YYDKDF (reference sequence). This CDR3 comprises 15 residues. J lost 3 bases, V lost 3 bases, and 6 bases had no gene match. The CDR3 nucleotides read TGTGCCACCAGCAGGGACAGGGCCGGTTACACTGAAGCTTTCTTT. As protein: CATSRDRAGYTEAFF. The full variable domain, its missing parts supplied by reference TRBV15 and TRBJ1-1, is DAMVIQNPRYQVTQFGKPVTLSCSQTLNHNVMYWYQQKSSQAPKLLFHYYDKDFNNEADTPDNFQSRRPNTSFCFLDIRSPGLGDTAMYLCATSRDRAGYTEAFFGQGTRLTVV.

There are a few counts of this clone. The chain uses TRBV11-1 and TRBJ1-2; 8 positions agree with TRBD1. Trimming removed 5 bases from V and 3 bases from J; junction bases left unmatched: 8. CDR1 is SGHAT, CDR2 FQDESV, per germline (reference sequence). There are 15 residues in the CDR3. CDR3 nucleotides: TGTGCCAGCAGCAACCCAGGACAGGGAGACTATGGCTACACCTTC. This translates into CASSNPGQGDYGYTF.

CDR3 in amino acids: CASSLEYRVSGNTIYF. The CDR3 DNA reads TGTGCCAGCAGCTTAGAGTACAGGGTGTCCGGAAACACCATATATTTT. This chain links TRBV7-2 with TRBJ1-3, with D perhaps TRBD1 (6 bases). The CDR3 length is 16 residues. Deletions cut 1 base from V and 4 bases from J, with 14 bases between. CDR1 and CDR2 from the germline V gene are SGHTA and FQGNSA.

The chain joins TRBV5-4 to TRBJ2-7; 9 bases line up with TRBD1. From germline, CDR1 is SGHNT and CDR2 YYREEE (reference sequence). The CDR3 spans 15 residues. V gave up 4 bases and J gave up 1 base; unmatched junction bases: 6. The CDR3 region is CASSPTGGPSYEQYF. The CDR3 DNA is TGTGCCAGCAGCCCTACAGGGGGCCCGTCCTACGAGCAGTACTTC. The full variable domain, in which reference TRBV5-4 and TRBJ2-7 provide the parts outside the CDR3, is ETGVTQSPTHLIKTRGQQVTLRCSSQSGHNTVSWYQQALGQGPQFIFQYYREEENGRGNFPPRFSGLQFPNYSSELNVNALELDDSALYLCASSPTGGPSYEQYFGPGTRLTVT.

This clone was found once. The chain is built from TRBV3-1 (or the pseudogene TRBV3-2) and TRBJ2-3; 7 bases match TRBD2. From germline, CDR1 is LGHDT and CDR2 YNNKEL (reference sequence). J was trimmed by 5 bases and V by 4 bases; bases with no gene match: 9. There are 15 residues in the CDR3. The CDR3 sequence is CASSRSSGGGDTQYF. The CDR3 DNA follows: TGTGCCAGCAGCCGTTCAAGCGGCGGGGGAGATACGCAGTATTTT.

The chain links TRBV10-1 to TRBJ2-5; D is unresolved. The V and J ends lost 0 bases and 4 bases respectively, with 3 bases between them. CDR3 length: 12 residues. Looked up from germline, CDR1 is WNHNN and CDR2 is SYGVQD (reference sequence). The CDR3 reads CASSESRETQYF. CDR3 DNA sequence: TGCGCCAGCAGTGAGTCGAGAGAGACCCAGTACTTC.